This T cell receptor beta chain was obtained from a study of blood T cell repertoires in COVID-19. Overall study context: Specimens from acute and convalescent COVID-19 originated in the United States, Italy and Spain.

Repertoires were generated with immunoSEQ multiplex PCR, while TCRdb's copy carries only in-frame clones and drops some. Of roughly 180,000 clones listed, roughly 87% are singletons. The participants were between about 18 and 90 years old and came from about two dozen US areas. Sequencing was performed on PBMCs or T cells enriched from blood (not recorded which). This TCR derives from a woman aged 25 to 39 who had recovered from COVID-19.

For the CDR3, the DNA is TGTGCCAGCAGCTTAGTATTTAATGAGCAGTTCTTC. It specifies CASSLVFNEQFF. The rearrangement uses TRBV7-9 and TRBJ2-1; D gene unclear. Germline values: CDR1 SEHNR, CDR2 FQNEAQ (reference sequence). The V and J ends lost 1 base and 7 bases respectively, with 5 bases between them. The CDR3 has 12 amino acids. The entire variable domain, with the rest obtained from reference TRBV7-9 and TRBJ2-1, is as follows: DTGVSQNPRHKITKRGQNVTFRCDPISEHNRLYWYRQTLGQGPEFLTYFQNEAQLEKSRLLSDRFSAERPKGSFSTLEIQRTEQGDSAMYLCASSLVFNEQFFGPGTRLTVL.